What follows are 2 T cell receptor beta chains derived from one specimen sequenced in a study of T cells after posttransplantation cyclophosphamide. Cyclophosphamide on days +3 and +4 followed busulfan-fludarabine conditioning and a marrow graft. Sequenced by immunoSEQ multiplex PCR; TCRdb stores in-frame clones only, minus some. The sample contains roughly 3,000 clones, none occurring once; roughly 15% lies in the top ten. The sequencing here drew on PBMCs, taken after allogeneic stem cell transplant with posttransplant cyclophosphamide. These receptors were collected from a female patient between 55 and 75 years old who received an allogeneic stem cell transplant from a related donor and was CMV-positive. The graft donor may account for some of the T cells.

This clone was seen repeatedly, ten times or more. The V call is TRBV2, the J call TRBJ1-1; D may be TRBD1 (6 bases). The V gene lost 6 bases and the J gene lost 3 bases, with 14 bases spanning the gap. The CDR3 has 14 amino acids. The germline CDR1 and CDR2 sequences are SNHLY and FYNNEI. The CDR3 DNA follows: TGTGCCAGCAGCGAAACAGGGTTGGACACTGAAGCTTTCTTT. It codes for CASSETGLDTEAFF.

This clone was recorded at least ten times. The rearrangement uses TRBV18 and TRBJ2-3; tentative D call: TRBD1 (5 bases). The CDR3 length is 14 residues. Trimming stripped 3 bases from V and 6 bases from J, with 13 bases between. Looked up from germline, CDR1 is KGHSH and CDR2 is LQKENI. CDR3 sequence reads: CASSPSGSGDTQYF. The CDR3 DNA is TGTGCCAGCTCACCTTCAGGGTCAGGGGATACGCAGTATTTT.